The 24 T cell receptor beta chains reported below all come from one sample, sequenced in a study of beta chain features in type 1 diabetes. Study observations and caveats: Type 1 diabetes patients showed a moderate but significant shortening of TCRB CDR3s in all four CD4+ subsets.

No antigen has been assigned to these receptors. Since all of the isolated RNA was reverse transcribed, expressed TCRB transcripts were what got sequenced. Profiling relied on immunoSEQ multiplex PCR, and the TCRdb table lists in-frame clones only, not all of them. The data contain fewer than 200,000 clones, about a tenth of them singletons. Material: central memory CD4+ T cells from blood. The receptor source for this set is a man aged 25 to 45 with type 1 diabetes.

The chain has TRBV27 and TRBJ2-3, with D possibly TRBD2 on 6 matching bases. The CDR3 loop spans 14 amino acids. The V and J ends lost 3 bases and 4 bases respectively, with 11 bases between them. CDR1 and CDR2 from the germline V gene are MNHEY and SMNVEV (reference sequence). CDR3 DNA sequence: TGTGCCAGCAGTTTGGGAACTAGCCCAGATACGCAGTATTTT. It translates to CASSLGTSPDTQYF.

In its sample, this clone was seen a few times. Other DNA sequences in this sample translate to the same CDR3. The CDR3 here is CASSLPGEETQYF. The CDR3 DNA reads TGCGCCAGCAGCCTGCCGGGAGAGGAGACCCAGTACTTC. The chain combines TRBV5-1 with TRBJ2-5; D possibly corresponds to TRBD2 (6 bases). Germline CDR1 reads SGHRS; CDR2 reads YFSETQ. The CDR3 totals 13 residues. The ends were cut back, 4 bases at V and 5 bases at J, with 12 bases in the middle. Complete variable domain (other parts from reference TRBV5-1 and TRBJ2-5): KAGVTQTPRYLIKTRGQQVTLSCSPISGHRSVSWYQQTPGQGLQFLFEYFSETQRNKGNFPGRFSGRQFSNSRSEMNVSTLELGDSALYLCASSLPGEETQYFGPGTRLLVL.

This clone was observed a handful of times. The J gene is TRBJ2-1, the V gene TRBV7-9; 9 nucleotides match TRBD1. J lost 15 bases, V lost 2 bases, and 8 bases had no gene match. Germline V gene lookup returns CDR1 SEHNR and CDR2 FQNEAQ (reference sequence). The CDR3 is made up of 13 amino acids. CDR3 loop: CASSLKGTGSLFF. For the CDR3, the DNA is TGTGCCAGCAGCTTAAAGGGGACAGGGTCTCTGTTCTTC. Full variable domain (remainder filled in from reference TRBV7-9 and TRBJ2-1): DTGVSQNPRHKITKRGQNVTFRCDPISEHNRLYWYRQTLGQGPEFLTYFQNEAQLEKSRLLSDRFSAERPKGSFSTLEIQRTEQGDSAMYLCASSLKGTGSLFFGPGTRLTVL.

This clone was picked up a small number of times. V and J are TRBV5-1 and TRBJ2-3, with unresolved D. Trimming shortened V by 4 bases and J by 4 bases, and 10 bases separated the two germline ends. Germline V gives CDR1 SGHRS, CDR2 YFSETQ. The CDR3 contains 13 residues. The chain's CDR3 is CASSPQGADTQYF. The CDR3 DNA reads TGCGCCAGCAGCCCCCAAGGAGCAGATACGCAGTATTTT.

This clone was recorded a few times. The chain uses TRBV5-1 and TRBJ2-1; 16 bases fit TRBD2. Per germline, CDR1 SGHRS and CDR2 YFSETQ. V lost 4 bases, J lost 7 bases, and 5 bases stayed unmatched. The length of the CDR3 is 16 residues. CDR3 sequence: CASSVGLAGGRNEQFF. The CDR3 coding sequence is TGCGCCAGCAGCGTGGGACTAGCGGGAGGGAGAAATGAGCAGTTCTTC.

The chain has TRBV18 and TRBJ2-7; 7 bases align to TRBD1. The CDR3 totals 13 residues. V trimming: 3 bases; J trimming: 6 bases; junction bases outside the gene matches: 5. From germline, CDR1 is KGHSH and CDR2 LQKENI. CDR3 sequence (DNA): TGTGCCAGCTCACCCCCCGACAGGGTCGAGCAGTACTTC. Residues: CASSPPDRVEQYF.

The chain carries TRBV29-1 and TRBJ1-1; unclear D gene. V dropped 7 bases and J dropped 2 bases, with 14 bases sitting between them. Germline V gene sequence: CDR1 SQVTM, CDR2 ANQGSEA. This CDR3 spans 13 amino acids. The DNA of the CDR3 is TGCAGCGGCACTAGGACGGGTAACACTGAAGCTTTCTTT. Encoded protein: CSGTRTGNTEAFF.

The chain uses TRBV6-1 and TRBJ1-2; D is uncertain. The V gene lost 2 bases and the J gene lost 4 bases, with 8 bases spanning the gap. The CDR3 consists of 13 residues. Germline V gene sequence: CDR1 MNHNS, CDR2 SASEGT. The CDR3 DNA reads TGTGCCAGCAGTGAATGGGCCCTCTATGGCTACACCTTC. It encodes CASSEWALYGYTF.

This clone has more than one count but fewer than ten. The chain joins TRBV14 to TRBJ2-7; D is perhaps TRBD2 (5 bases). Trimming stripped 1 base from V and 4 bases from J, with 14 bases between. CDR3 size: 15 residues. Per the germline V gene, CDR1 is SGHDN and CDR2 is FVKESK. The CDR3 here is CASSQGIGSGYEQYF. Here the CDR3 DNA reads TGTGCCAGCAGCCAAGGAATAGGGTCGGGATACGAGCAGTACTTC.

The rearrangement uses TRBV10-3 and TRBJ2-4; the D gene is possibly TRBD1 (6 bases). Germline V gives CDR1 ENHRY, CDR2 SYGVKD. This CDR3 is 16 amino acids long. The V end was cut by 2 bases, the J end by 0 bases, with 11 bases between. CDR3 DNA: TGTGCCATCAGTGAGGGACAGTTAATAGCCAAAAACATTCAGTACTTC. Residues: CAISEGQLIAKNIQYF.

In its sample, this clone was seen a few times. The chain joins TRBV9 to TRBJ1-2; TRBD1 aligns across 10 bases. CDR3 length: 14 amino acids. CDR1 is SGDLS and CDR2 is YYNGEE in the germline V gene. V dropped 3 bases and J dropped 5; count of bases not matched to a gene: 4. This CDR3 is CASSGTGGLYGYTF. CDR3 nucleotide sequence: TGTGCCAGCAGCGGGACAGGGGGTTTGTATGGCTACACCTTC. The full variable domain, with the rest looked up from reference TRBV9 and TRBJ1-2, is DSGVTQTPKHLITATGQRVTLRCSPRSGDLSVYWYQQSLDQGLQFLIQYYNGEERAKGNILERFSAQQFPDLHSELNLSSLELGDSALYFCASSGTGGLYGYTFGSGTRLTVV.

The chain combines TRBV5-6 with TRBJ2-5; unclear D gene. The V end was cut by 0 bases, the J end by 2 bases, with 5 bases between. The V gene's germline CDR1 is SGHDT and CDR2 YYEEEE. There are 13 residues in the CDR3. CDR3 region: CASSLGLQETQYF. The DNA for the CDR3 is TGTGCCAGCAGCTTGGGACTGCAAGAGACCCAGTACTTC.

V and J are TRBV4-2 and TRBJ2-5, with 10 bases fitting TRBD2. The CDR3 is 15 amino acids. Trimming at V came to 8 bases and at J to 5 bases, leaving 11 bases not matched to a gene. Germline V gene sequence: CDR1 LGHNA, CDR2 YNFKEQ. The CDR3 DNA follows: TGTGCCAGCGGGAGCGGGAGGGCCTTTTGGGAGACCCAGTACTTC. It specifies CASGSGRAFWETQYF.

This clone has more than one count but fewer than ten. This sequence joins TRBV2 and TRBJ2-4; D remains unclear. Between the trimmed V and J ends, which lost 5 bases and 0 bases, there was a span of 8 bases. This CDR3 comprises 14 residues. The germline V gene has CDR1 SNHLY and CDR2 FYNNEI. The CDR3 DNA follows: TGTGCCAGCAGTTCAACTCTAGCCAAAAACATTCAGTACTTC. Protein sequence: CASSSTLAKNIQYF.

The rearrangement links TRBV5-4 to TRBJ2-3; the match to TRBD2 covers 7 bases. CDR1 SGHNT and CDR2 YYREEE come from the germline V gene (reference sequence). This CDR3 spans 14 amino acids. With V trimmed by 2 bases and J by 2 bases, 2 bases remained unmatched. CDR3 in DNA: TGTGCCAGCAGCTTCGGGACTATCACAGATACGCAGTATTTT. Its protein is CASSFGTITDTQYF.

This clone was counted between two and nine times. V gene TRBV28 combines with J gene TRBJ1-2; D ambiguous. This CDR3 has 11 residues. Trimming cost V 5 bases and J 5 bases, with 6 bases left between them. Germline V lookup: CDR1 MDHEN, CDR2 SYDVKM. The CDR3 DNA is TGTGCCAGCAGTCCCGGTTATGGCTACACCTTC. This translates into CASSPGYGYTF.

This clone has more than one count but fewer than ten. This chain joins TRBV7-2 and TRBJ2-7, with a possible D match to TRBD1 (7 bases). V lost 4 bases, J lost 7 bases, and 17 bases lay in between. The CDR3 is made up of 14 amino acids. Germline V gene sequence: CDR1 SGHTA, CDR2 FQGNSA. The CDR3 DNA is TGTGCCAGCAGCTCGAGACAGGGAGGAAGGGAGCAGTACTTC. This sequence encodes CASSSRQGGREQYF. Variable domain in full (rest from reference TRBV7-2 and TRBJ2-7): GAGVSQSPSNKVTEKGKDVELRCDPISGHTALYWYRQSLGQGLEFLIYFQGNSAPDKSGLPSDRFSAERTGGSVSTLTIQRTQQEDSAVYLCASSSRQGGREQYFGPGTRLTVT.

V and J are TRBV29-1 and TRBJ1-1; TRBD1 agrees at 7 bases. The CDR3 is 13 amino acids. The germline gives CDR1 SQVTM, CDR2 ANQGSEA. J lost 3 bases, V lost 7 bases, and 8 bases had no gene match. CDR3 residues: CSGTGDSDTEAFF. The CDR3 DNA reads TGCAGCGGCACAGGGGATTCTGACACTGAAGCTTTCTTT.

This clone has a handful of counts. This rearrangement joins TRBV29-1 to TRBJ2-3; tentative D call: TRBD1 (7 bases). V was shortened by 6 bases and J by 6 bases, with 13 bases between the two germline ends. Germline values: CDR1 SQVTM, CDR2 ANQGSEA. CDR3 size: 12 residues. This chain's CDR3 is CSVRGQTDTQYF. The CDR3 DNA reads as TGCAGCGTGCGGGGACAGACGGATACGCAGTATTTT.

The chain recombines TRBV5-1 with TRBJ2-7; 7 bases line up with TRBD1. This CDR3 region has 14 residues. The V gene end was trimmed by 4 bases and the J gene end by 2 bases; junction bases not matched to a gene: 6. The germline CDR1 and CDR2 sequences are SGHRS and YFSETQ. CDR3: CASSPWTGAYEQYF. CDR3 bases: TGCGCCAGCAGCCCATGGACAGGAGCCTACGAGCAGTACTTC.

The CDR3, as DNA: TGTGCCAGCTCACCAGGGGGCGCATGGGAGACCCAGTACTTC. Encoded protein: CASSPGGAWETQYF. The chain has TRBV18 and TRBJ2-5, with D possibly being TRBD1 (6 bases). CDR3 length: 14 residues. The V gene's germline CDR1 is KGHSH and CDR2 LQKENI. The germline V and J ends were trimmed by 2 bases and 5 bases, with 12 bases remaining between them. Based on the CDR3 plus reference TRBV18 and TRBJ2-5, the full variable domain is NAGVMQNPRHLVRRRGQEARLRCSPMKGHSHVYWYRQLPEEGLKFMVYLQKENIIDESGMPKERFSAEFPKEGPSILRIQQVVRGDSAAYFCASSPGGAWETQYFGPGTRLLVL.

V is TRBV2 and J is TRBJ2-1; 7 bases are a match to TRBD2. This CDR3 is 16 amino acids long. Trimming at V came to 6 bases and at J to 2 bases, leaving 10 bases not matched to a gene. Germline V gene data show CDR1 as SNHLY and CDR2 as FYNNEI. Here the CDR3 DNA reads TGTGCCAGCAGGAAAACACTAGCGCAAACCTACAATGAGCAGTTCTTC. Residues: CASRKTLAQTYNEQFF.

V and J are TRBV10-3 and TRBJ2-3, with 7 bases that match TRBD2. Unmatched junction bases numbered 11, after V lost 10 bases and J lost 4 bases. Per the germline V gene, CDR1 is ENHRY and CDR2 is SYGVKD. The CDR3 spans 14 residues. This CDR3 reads CATSPGGLADTQYF. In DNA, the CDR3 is TGTGCCACCTCCCCGGGAGGCCTCGCAGATACGCAGTATTTT.

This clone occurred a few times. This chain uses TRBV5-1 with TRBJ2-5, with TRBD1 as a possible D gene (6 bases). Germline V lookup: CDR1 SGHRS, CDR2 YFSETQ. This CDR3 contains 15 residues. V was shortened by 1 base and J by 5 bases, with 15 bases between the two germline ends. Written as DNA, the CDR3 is TGCGCCAGCAGCTTGAGCCATGGGGGCGCGGAGACCCAGTACTTC. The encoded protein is CASSLSHGGAETQYF.